This T cell receptor (beta chain) was sequenced during a study of blood T cell repertoires in COVID-19. For the study at large: The United States, Italy and Spain were the sources of the acute and convalescent COVID-19 samples. The analysed material was cDNA or gDNA that came from T cells, B-cell-depleted T cells, or PBMCs.

In the study's own analysis: The assay estimated nucleated cells by amplifying reference gene primers. Repertoires were generated with immunoSEQ multiplex PCR, while TCRdb's copy carries only in-frame clones and drops some. That table is the source of V, J and clone size, and D and trimming were worked out from the DNA. The sample includes 130,000 or so clones, around 83% of them seen just once. One Seattle source followed patients from active infection through their disease course. Germline-derived CDR1 and CDR2 are ENHRY and SYGVKD. V dropped 2 bases and J dropped 3; count of bases not matched to a gene: 5. The CDR3 is 16 residues long.

The J gene is TRBJ2-3, the V gene TRBV10-3; TRBD2 agrees at 10 bases. The sequence was obtained from a man aged 30 to 39 with COVID-19, enrolled during active disease. The sequencing sample was made of peripheral blood. As DNA, the CDR3 is TGTGCCATCAGTGAGCTAAGCGGGAGGGGTACAGATACGCAGTATTTT. Amino acids: CAISELSGRGTDTQYF.